The clone carrying this T cell receptor (beta chain) occurred many times. Trimming removed 7 bases from V and 2 bases from J, with 14 bases in between. This CDR3 is 13 amino acids long. The germline gives CDR1 SQVTM, CDR2 ANQGSEA. All donors with ophthalmopathy were recorded as having moderate-to-severe activity, CAS ≥3, NOSPECS ≥4 and a duration under 3 months. PBMCs came from about 10 ml of fresh peripheral blood. The sample is drawn from a study of Graves' ophthalmopathy and Graves' hyperthyroidism. RNA served as the template for amplifying TCR beta CDR3 regions. First-round RT-PCR employed HTBI primers, with a second-round multiplex PCR after it. One entry per CDR3 protein results from TCRdb running MiXCR on the multiplex PCR reads. The data contain roughly 500,000 distinct CDR3 sequences, roughly an eighth of them singletons.

This TCR derives from a woman in her twenties or thirties with Graves' ophthalmopathy. The sample consisted of blood. This chain joins TRBV29-1 and TRBJ1-2, with D tentatively TRBD1 (6 bases). The CDR3 protein is CSAQWRGNYGYTF. The CDR3 bases are TGCAGCGCCCAATGGAGGGGGAACTATGGCTACACCTTC.